This is a list of T cell receptor beta chains from one sample in a study of shared clonotypes between healthy human individuals. The data were produced by immunoSEQ multiplex PCR, yet TCRdb's version contains in-frame clones alone and is incomplete. The repertoire holds approximately 600,000 clones, with 85% to 95% as singletons. The material sequenced was naive CD8+ T cells sorted from blood. The receptors shown here come from a woman aged 25 to 39 in good health. The CDR3 runs from the conserved cysteine through the conserved F or W. A D gene is named only where the DNA matches it firmly. Size tells how often a clone was seen (once, few, many) or the class of an expanded clone, and some rows leave it out.

NA TRBD2 TRBJ2-3 TRBV27 CASSLDGAGVTDTQYF TGTGCCAGCAGTTTAGACGGAGCGGGGGTCACAGATACGCAGTATTTT
few NA TRBJ1-1 TRBV30 CAWRVAANTEAFF TGTGCCTGGAGGGTCGCGGCTAACACTGAAGCTTTCTTT
NA NA TRBJ2-6 TRBV28 CASSLLTPISGANVLTF TGTGCCAGCAGTTTACTGACACCCATCTCTGGGGCCAACGTCCTGACTTTC
NA NA TRBJ1-5 TRBV21-1 CASSNELTGQDYSNQPQHF TGTGCCAGCAGCAACGAATTGACAGGACAGGATTATAGCAATCAGCCCCAGCATTTT
NA NA TRBJ1-5 TRBV7-8 CASTTSNQPQHF TGTGCCAGCACTACGTCTAATCAGCCCCAGCATTTT
NA TRBD1 TRBJ1-2 TRBV19 CASSGTGGGTLYGYTF TGTGCCAGTAGCGGAACAGGGGGTGGCACCCTTTATGGCTACACCTTC
NA TRBD2 TRBJ2-1 TRBV5-4 CAATSGSNEQFF TGTGCCGCGACTAGCGGGAGCAATGAGCAGTTCTTC
NA NA TRBJ1-1 TRBV28 CASSLEQAEAFF TGTGCCAGCAGTTTAGAGCAGGCTGAAGCTTTCTTT
NA TRBD2 TRBJ2-7 TRBV5-4 CASGTSGTYEQYF TGTGCCAGCGGGACTAGCGGAACCTACGAGCAGTACTTC
NA NA TRBJ1-1 TRBV28 CASSLLLDTEAFF TGTGCCAGCAGTCTCTTGTTGGACACTGAAGCTTTCTTT
NA TRBD2 TRBJ2-1 TRBV27 CASSSGTSGNNEQFF TGTGCCAGCAGTTCCGGGACTAGCGGGAACAATGAGCAGTTCTTC
NA NA TRBJ1-1 TRBV29-1 CSVEDVDSRKNTEAFF TGCAGCGTTGAAGACGTGGACAGCCGGAAGAACACTGAAGCTTTCTTT
once NA TRBJ2-7 TRBV21-1 CASSKRSPAGPYEQYF TGTGCCAGCAGCAAAAGAAGTCCAGCGGGCCCCTACGAGCAGTACTTC
NA NA TRBJ2-5 TRBV5-1 CASSLGGKETQYF TGCGCCAGCAGCTTGGGGGGAAAAGAGACCCAGTACTTC
once NA TRBJ1-6 TRBV28 CASSLGGPLHF TGTGCCAGCAGCCTTGGGGGGCCCCTCCACTTT
once TRBD2 TRBJ2-7 TRBV27 CASSPKTSGILYEQYF TGTGCCAGCAGTCCGAAAACTAGCGGGATCCTATACGAGCAGTACTTC
NA TRBD2 TRBJ2-7 TRBV11-1 CASSLPGLVYEQYF TGTGCCAGCAGCTTACCGGGACTAGTATACGAGCAGTACTTC
once TRBD2 TRBJ2-1 TRBV11-2 CASSLSGRRLNEQFF TGCGCCAGCAGCCTAAGCGGGAGAAGGTTAAATGAGCAGTTCTTC
NA NA TRBJ2-2 TRBV28 CASSLRQGLATGELFF TGTGCCAGCAGTTTAAGGCAGGGGTTAGCCACCGGGGAGCTGTTTTTT
NA TRBD2 TRBJ2-7 TRBV19 CASSTSGGPYEQYF TGTGCCAGTAGTACTAGCGGGGGACCCTACGAGCAGTACTTC
NA TRBD2 TRBJ2-7 TRBV28 CASSLIDLAVSYEQYF TGTGCCAGCAGTTTGATTGATCTAGCGGTCTCCTACGAGCAGTACTTC
NA NA TRBJ2-5 TRBV13 CASSLKGQETQYF TGTGCCAGCAGCTTAAAGGGGCAAGAGACCCAGTACTTC
NA NA TRBJ1-1 TRBV19 CASSMILGMGEAFF TGTGCCAGTAGTATGATTCTGGGTATGGGTGAAGCTTTCTTT
once NA TRBJ2-3 TRBV5-1 CASSGSRDLGTDTQYF TGCGCCAGCAGCGGAAGCCGGGACCTTGGCACAGATACGCAGTATTTT
NA NA TRBJ1-1 TRBV11-2 CASSPKLNTEAFF TGTGCCAGCAGCCCGAAATTGAACACTGAAGCTTTCTTT
NA NA TRBJ2-7 TRBV5-6 CASSWGASLGYEQYF TGTGCCAGCTCCTGGGGGGCTAGCCTAGGCTACGAGCAGTACTTC
NA NA TRBJ1-1 TRBV27 CASNLYYGEGDTEAFF TGTGCCAGCAACCTTTATTACGGGGAAGGAGACACTGAAGCTTTCTTT
NA NA TRBJ2-5 TRBV5-1 CASSLIGEWETQYF TGCGCCAGCAGCTTGATAGGGGAATGGGAGACCCAGTACTTC
NA TRBD1 TRBJ1-2 TRBV29-1 CSVEGSWTGRGYTF TGCAGCGTTGAGGGTTCGTGGACAGGGCGGGGCTACACCTTC
once NA TRBJ2-4 TRBV12-2 CASRRGLAGERFVTKNIQYF TGTGCAAGTCGTAGGGGACTAGCGGGAGAAAGGTTTGTAACCAAAAACATTCAGTACTTC
NA TRBD2 TRBJ2-1 TRBV7-9 CASSEGLAEESPYNEQFF TGTGCCAGCAGCGAAGGACTAGCGGAAGAGTCCCCTTACAATGAGCAGTTCTTC
NA TRBD2 TRBJ2-3 TRBV5-8 CASGNLAGGPTDTQYF TGTGCCAGCGGCAACCTAGCGGGAGGGCCCACAGATACGCAGTATTTT
NA NA TRBJ2-3 TRBV2 CATWGRVSDTQYF TGTGCCACCTGGGGCAGGGTATCAGATACGCAGTATTTT
NA TRBD2 TRBJ2-5 TRBV28 CASSLAGGRMETQYF TGTGCCAGCAGTCTTGCGGGGGGGCGGATGGAGACCCAGTACTTC
NA TRBD1 TRBJ2-3 TRBV19 CASSIGGTGSDTQYF TGTGCCAGTAGTATCGGCGGGACAGGGTCAGATACGCAGTATTTT
NA NA TRBJ2-7 TRBV14 CASSQGRAGIVFEQYF TGTGCCAGCAGCCAAGGTAGGGCGGGAATAGTTTTCGAGCAGTACTTC
NA NA TRBJ2-7 TRBV5-1 CASSLSGSAEQYF TGCGCCAGCAGCTTGTCAGGATCGGCCGAGCAGTACTTC
NA TRBD2 TRBJ2-5 TRBV7-6 CASTGLAGEETQYF TGTGCCAGCACTGGACTAGCGGGAGAAGAGACCCAGTACTTC
NA NA TRBJ1-1 TRBV6-4 CASSDSALIEEAFF TGTGCCAGCAGTGACTCGGCCTTGATAGAAGAAGCTTTCTTT
NA TRBD2 TRBJ2-3 TRBV2 CASSERGSGSNTDTQYF TGTGCCAGCAGTGAACGGGGTAGCGGGAGTAACACAGATACGCAGTATTTT
NA TRBD1 TRBJ2-3 TRBV9 CASSVSGRQGSTDTQYF TGTGCCAGCAGCGTTTCGGGAAGACAGGGAAGCACAGATACGCAGTATTTT
NA NA TRBJ2-1 TRBV4-1 CASSQKSLGQVNNEQFF TGCGCCAGCAGCCAAAAAAGCCTTGGGCAGGTGAACAATGAGCAGTTCTTC
NA NA TRBJ2-7 TRBV29-1 CSVFEGSYEQYF TGCAGTGTCTTTGAGGGCTCCTACGAGCAGTACTTC
NA TRBD2 TRBJ2-7 TRBV7-9 CASSQLAGGSFSEQYF TGTGCCAGCAGCCAACTAGCGGGAGGGAGTTTTAGCGAGCAGTACTTC
NA NA TRBJ2-3 TRBV14 CASSQAFGEGPDTQYF TGTGCCAGCAGCCAAGCATTCGGAGAGGGCCCAGATACGCAGTATTTT
NA NA TRBJ1-5 TRBV27 CASSPYGPRGPQHF TGTGCCAGCAGTCCGTACGGTCCAAGGGGGCCCCAGCATTTT
NA TRBD2 TRBJ2-2 TRBV6-1 CASSGLAGGANTGELFF TGTGCCAGCAGTGGACTAGCGGGAGGTGCGAACACCGGGGAGCTGTTTTTT
NA NA TRBJ1-1 TRBV7-8 CASSLVWGRSGTEAFF TGTGCCAGCAGCTTAGTTTGGGGGCGAAGTGGAACTGAAGCTTTCTTT
NA NA TRBJ1-1 TRBV28 CASSFPGTEAFF TGTGCCAGCAGTTTCCCAGGGACTGAAGCTTTCTTT
NA TRBD2 TRBJ2-7 TRBV2 CASRVPPPTSGRIPSYEQYF TGTGCCAGCAGAGTCCCTCCCCCGACTAGCGGGAGAATCCCAAGCTACGAGCAGTACTTC
NA TRBD1 TRBJ2-7 TRBV11-2 CASSWGQGISYEQYF TGTGCCAGCAGCTGGGGACAGGGGATCTCCTACGAGCAGTACTTC
NA TRBD2 TRBJ2-3 TRBV10-3 CATSEGGRADTQYF TGTGCCACCAGTGAGGGCGGGAGGGCAGATACGCAGTATTTT
NA NA TRBJ1-1 TRBV28 CASSLAWALNTEAFF TGTGCCAGCAGTCTCGCCTGGGCTCTGAACACTGAAGCTTTCTTT
once NA TRBJ1-1 TRBV27 CASTPIGSGTNTEAFF TGTGCCAGCACCCCGATAGGGAGTGGTACGAACACTGAAGCTTTCTTT
NA TRBD2 TRBJ2-7 TRBV28 CASSQRGVSYEQYF TGTGCCAGCAGTCAGCGGGGCGTCTCCTACGAGCAGTACTTC